This note documents a single TCR beta chain sequence. Its matching antigen is unknown. The CDR3 consists of 16 residues. Per the germline V gene, CDR1 is SGHVS and CDR2 is FQNEAQ. The trim removed 5 bases at V and 2 bases at J, leaving 4 bases unmatched. The data belong to a study of molecular identifiers for immune sequencing clone quantification. Based on a CD8+CD4-CCR7+CD45RA+ profile, naive CD8 T cells were sorted. Whole-study results and caveats: Detection of one spiked Jurkat cell's TCR RNA reportedly worked in around 1 million naive cells. Sharing of a barcode by identical TCR molecules could cause highly expanded clone sizes to be underestimated.

Bulk TCR libraries were made with methods that had been previously described and with listed TCR primers. TCRdb re-called the PCR reads through MiXCR, storing one row per CDR3 protein. The sample records more than 70,000 distinct CDR3 sequences, around 20% being singletons. V is TRBV7-8 and J is TRBJ2-3; 13 bases line up with TRBD2. This clonotype was sampled from a human donor in good health. Some libraries in this study had Jurkat cell RNA spiked in. The specimen was naive CD8+ T cells from blood, with Jurkat cell RNA spiked in. Indicated subset: FACS-sorted CD8+CD4-CCR7+CD45RA+ naive T cells. The DNA of the CDR3 is TGTGCCAGCAGCACCGGACTAGCGGGGGACACAGATACGCAGTATTTT. Its translation is CASSTGLAGDTDTQYF.